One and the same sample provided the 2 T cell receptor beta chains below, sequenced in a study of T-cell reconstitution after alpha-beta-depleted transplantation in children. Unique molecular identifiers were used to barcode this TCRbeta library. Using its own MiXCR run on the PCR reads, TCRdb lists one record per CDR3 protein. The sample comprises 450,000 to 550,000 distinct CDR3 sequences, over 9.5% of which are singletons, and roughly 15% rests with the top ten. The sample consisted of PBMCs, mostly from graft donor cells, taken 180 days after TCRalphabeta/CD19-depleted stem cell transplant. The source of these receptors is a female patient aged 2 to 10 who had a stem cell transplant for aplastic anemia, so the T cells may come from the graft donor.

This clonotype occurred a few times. The CDR3 DNA reads TGTGCCAGCAGCGTAGCGCCTGTCCCCCGATCCGGGGTGGGCACTGAAGCTTTCTTT. This codes for CASSVAPVPRSGVGTEAFF. This chain links TRBV9 with TRBJ1-1; no clear D. The CDR3 length is 19 residues. Per the germline V gene, CDR1 is SGDLS and CDR2 is YYNGEE. V was trimmed by 0 bases and J by 4 bases, leaving 25 bases between them.

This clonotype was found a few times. CDR3 coding DNA: TGTGCCAGCAATCAAGCTACTAGCGGGAGGGCCGCGTACGAGCAGTACTTC. Protein: CASNQATSGRAAYEQYF. The chain carries TRBV2 and TRBJ2-7; 13 nucleotides match TRBD2. The germline V gene has CDR1 SNHLY and CDR2 FYNNEI. The J segment lost 4 bases and the V segment lost 7 bases, leaving 13 bases of the junction unmatched. CDR3 length: 17 amino acids.